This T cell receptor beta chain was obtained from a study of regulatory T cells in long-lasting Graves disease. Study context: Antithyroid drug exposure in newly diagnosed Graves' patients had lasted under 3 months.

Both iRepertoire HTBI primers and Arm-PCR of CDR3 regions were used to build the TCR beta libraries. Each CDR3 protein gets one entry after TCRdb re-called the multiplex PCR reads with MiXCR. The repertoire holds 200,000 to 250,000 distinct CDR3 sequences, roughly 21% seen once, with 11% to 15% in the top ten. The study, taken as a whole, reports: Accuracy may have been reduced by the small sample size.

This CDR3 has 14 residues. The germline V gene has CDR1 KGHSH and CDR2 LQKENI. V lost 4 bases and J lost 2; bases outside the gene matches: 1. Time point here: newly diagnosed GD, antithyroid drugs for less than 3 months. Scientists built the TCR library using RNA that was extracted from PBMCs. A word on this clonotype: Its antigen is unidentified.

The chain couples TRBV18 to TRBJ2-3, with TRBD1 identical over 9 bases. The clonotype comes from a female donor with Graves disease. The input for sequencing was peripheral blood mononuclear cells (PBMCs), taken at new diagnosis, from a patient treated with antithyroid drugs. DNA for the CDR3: TGTGCCAGCTCACGACAGGGGGACACAGATACGCAGTATTTT. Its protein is CASSRQGDTDTQYF.